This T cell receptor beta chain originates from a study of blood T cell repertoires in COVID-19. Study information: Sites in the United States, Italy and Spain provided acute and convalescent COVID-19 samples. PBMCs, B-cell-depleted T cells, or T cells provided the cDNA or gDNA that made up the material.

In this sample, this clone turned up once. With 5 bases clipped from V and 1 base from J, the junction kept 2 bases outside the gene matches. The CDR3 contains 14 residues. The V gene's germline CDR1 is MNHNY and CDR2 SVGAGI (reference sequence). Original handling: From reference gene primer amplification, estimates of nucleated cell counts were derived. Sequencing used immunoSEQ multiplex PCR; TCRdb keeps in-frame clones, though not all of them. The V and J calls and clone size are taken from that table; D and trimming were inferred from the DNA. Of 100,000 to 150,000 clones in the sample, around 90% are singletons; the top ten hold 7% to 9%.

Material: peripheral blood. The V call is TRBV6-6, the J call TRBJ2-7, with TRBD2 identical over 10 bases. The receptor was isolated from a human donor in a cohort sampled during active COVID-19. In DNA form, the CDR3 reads TGTGCCAGCAGTGGACTAGCGGTTTCCTACGAGCAGTACTTC. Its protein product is CASSGLAVSYEQYF.